The clone carrying this T cell receptor beta chain was counted a few times. The antigen remains undetermined. The data stem from a study of Ad26.COV2.S vaccination and SARS-CoV-2 variants. Study-level results: The analyses of TCR breadth and depth may have understated the size of total T cell responses.

Sequencing was performed with immunoSEQ multiplex PCR; in TCRdb, only in-frame clones are kept and a portion is missing. The table records roughly 380,000 clones, 92% of them present only once. Germline CDR1 is LGHDT and CDR2 is YNNKEL (reference sequence). This CDR3 contains 14 residues. V lost 4 bases, J lost 6 bases, and 15 bases lay in between. Sequencing used peripheral blood, obtained after recovery from COVID-19. J is TRBJ1-2 and V is TRBV3-1 (or the pseudogene TRBV3-2), with a weak D call TRBD1 (5 bases). The receptor was isolated from a human donor who had recovered from COVID-19. The CDR3 sequence is CASSPDGGRHGYTF. In nucleotides, the CDR3 is TGTGCCAGCAGCCCAGACGGGGGTCGTCATGGCTACACCTTC.